This T cell receptor (beta chain) comes out of a study of blood T cells in healthy people across ages. Study-wide results and caveats: PBMCs left unsorted prevented a conclusive naive versus antigen-experienced comparison.

As for this clonotype: Antigen unknown.

A second PCR, run for roughly 7 to 12 cycles, used a sample-barcoded 5' primer plus a J-beta primer mix. TCRdb reprocessed the 5' RACE reads via MiXCR and lists one record per CDR3 protein. The sample has 1.5 million to 1.9 million distinct CDR3 sequences, approximately 43% seen once; the top ten hold just over 4%. The CDR3 consists of 12 residues. V gave up 3 bases and J gave up 10 bases, with 13 bases separating them. CDR1 is DFQATT and CDR2 is SNEGSKA in the germline V gene (reference sequence). The sequencing input was blood. The clonotype was recovered from a woman aged 18-29 years in good health. The rearrangement uses TRBV20-1 and TRBJ2-1; the D is unclear. The DNA of the CDR3 is TGCAGTGCTAGTCCCACCTCCTACGAGCAGTTCTTC. Translated, it gives CSASPTSYEQFF.